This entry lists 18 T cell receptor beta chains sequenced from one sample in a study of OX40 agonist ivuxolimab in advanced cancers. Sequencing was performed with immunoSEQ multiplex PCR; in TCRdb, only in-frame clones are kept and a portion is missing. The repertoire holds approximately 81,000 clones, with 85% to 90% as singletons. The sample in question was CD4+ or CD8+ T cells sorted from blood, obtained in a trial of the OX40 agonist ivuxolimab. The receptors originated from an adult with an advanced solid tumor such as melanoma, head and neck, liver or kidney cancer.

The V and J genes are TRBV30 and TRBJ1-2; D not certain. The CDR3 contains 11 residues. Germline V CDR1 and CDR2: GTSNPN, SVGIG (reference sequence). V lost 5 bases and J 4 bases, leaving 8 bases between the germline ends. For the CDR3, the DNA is TGTGCCTGGCAGCTCTTCTATGGCTACACCTTC. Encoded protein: CAWQLFYGYTF.

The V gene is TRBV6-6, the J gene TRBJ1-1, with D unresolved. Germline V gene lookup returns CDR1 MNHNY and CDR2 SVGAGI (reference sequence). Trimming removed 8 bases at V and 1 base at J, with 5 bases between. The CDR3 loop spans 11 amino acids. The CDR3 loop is CASGENTEAFF. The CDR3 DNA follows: TGTGCCAGCGGAGAGAACACTGAAGCTTTCTTT.

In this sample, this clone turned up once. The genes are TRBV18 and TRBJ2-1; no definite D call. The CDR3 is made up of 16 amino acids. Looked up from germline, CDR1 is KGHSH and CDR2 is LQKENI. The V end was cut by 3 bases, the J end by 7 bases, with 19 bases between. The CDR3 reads CASSPLSKERQNEQFF. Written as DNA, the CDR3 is TGTGCCAGCTCACCCTTGTCGAAGGAAAGACAAAATGAGCAGTTCTTC.

The CDR3 DNA is TGTGCCAGTAGTACCCTGCTAGCGGGGCCCATCCATACGCAGTATTTT. This translates into CASSTLLAGPIHTQYF. V gene TRBV19 combines with J gene TRBJ2-3; 9 bases line up with TRBD2. This CDR3 comprises 16 residues. Trimming cost V 4 bases and J 7 bases; bases outside gene matches: 12. CDR1 and CDR2 (germline): LNHDA, SQIVND (reference sequence).

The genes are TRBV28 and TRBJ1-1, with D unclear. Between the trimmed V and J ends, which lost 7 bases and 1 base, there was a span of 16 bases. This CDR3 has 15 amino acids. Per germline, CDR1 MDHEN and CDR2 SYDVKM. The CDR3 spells CASTEYTDGNTEAFF. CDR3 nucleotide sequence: TGTGCCAGCACTGAATACACGGACGGGAACACTGAAGCTTTCTTT.

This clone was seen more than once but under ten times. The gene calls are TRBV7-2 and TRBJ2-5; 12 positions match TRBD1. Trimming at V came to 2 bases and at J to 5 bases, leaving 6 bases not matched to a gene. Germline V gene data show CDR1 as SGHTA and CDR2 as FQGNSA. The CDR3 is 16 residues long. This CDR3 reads CASSLQGQGARETQYF. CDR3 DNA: TGTGCCAGCAGCTTACAGGGACAGGGGGCTAGGGAGACCCAGTACTTC.

CDR3: CASSPLYEQYF. DNA of the CDR3: TGTGCCAGCAGCCCTCTATACGAGCAGTACTTC. The genes are TRBV2 and TRBJ2-7; D uncertain. The CDR3 sequence is 11 residues long. Trimming shortened V by 6 bases and J by 4 bases, and 7 bases separated the two germline ends. Germline V CDR1 and CDR2: SNHLY, FYNNEI.

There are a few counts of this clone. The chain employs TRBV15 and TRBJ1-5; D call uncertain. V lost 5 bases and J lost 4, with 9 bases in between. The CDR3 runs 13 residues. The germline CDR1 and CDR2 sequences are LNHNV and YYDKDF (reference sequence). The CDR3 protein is CATSELRNQPQHF. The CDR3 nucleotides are TGTGCCACCAGCGAACTACGGAATCAGCCCCAGCATTTT.

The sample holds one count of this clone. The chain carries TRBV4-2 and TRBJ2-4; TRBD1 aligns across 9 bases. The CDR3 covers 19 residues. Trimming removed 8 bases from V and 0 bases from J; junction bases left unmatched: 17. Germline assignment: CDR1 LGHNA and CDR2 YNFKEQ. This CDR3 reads CASSPETGQGSLAKNIQYF. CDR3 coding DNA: TGTGCCAGCTCTCCGGAGACGGGACAGGGTTCTTTAGCCAAAAACATTCAGTACTTC.

CDR3: CASKQGLAGGQQFF. CDR3 coding DNA: TGTGCCAGCAAACAGGGACTAGCGGGAGGGCAACAGTTCTTC. The V and J genes are TRBV7-3 and TRBJ2-1, with TRBD2 matching 16 bases. The CDR3 is 14 residues long. With 7 bases clipped from V and 13 bases from J, the junction kept 7 bases outside the gene matches. Germline V CDR1 and CDR2: SGHTA, FQGTGA.

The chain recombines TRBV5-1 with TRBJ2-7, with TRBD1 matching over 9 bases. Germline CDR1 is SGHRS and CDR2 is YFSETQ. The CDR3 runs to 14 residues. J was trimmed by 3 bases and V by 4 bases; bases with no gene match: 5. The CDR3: CASSEEGQGYEQYF. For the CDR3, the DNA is TGCGCCAGCAGCGAAGAGGGACAGGGCTACGAGCAGTACTTC.

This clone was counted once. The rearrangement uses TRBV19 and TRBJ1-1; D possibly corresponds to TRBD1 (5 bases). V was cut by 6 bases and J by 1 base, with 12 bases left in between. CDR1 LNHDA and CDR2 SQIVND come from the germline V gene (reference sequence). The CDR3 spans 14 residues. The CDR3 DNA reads TGTGCCAGTAGCACAACCAGGGCGAACACTGAAGCTTTCTTT. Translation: CASSTTRANTEAFF.

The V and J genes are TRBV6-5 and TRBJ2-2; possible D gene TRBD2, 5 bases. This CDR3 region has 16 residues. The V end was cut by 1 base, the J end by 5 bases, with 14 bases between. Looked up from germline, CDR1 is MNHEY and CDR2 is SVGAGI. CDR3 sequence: CASSYWGRERTGELFF. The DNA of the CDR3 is TGTGCCAGCAGTTACTGGGGTAGGGAGAGAACCGGGGAGCTGTTTTTT.

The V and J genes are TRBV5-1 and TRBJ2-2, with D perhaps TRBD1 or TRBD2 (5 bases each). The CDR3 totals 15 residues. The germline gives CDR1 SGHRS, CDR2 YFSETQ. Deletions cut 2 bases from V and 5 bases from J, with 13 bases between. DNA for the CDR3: TGCGCCAGCAGCTTAAGGGACGGCCTTACCGGGGAGCTGTTTTTT. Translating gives CASSLRDGLTGELFF.

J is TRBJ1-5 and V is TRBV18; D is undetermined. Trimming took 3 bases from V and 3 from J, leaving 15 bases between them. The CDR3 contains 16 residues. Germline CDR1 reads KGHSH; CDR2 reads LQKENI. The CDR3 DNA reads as TGTGCCAGCTCACCTGAGGCAGGCGCGCCCAATCAGCCCCAGCATTTT. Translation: CASSPEAGAPNQPQHF. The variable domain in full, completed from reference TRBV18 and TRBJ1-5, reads NAGVMQNPRHLVRRRGQEARLRCSPMKGHSHVYWYRQLPEEGLKFMVYLQKENIIDESGMPKERFSAEFPKEGPSILRIQQVVRGDSAAYFCASSPEAGAPNQPQHFGDGTRLSIL.

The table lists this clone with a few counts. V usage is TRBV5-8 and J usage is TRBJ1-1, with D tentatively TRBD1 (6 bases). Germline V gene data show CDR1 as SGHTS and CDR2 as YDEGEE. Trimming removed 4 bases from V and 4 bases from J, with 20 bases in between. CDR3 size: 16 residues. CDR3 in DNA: TGTGCCAGCAGCCCCTACCGGGGGGCAGGCGGCACTGAAGCTTTCTTT. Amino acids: CASSPYRGAGGTEAFF.

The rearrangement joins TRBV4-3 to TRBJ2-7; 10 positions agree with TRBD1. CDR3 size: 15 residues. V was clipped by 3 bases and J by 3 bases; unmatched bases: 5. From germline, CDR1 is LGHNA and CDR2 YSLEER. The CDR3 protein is CASSQEGQGIYEQYF. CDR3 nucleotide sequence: TGCGCCAGCAGCCAGGAGGGACAGGGGATCTACGAGCAGTACTTC.

CDR3 sequence: CASSLVAGSRADTQYF. DNA of the CDR3: TGTGCCAGCAGCTTAGTGGCAGGTTCGAGGGCAGATACGCAGTATTTT. The chain couples TRBV7-9 to TRBJ2-3; D is possibly TRBD2 (5 bases). Germline CDR1 and CDR2: SEHNR and FQNEAQ (reference sequence). Trimming left V 1 base short and J 4 bases short, with 15 bases between. The CDR3 extends over 16 amino acids.